What follows are 11 T cell receptor beta chains derived from one specimen sequenced in a study of CD8 T cells in Susac syndrome (dated by TCRdb to between 2018 and 2021). Libraries were made using the immunoSEQ multiplex PCR assay. RNA was extracted with the RNeasy kit and roughly 0.45 to 1 ug was reverse transcribed using random hexamers. In-frame beta chains were kept once TCRdb had trimmed the public reads at Q25 with fastp and called clones with MiXCR. Each entry merges the rows of one CDR3 protein and shows their most common DNA and genes. For this sample the table gives some 80,000 distinct CDR3 sequences, of which about 94% were detected only once. The ten largest clones represent 0.26% of the sample. Source material: CD8+ T cells from PBMCs. Receptor source: a human donor in good health.

The chain employs TRBV5-8 and TRBJ2-7; 8 bases are shared with TRBD2. The V segment lost 3 bases and the J segment 3 bases; nucleotides outside the gene matches: 17. There are 18 residues in the CDR3. From germline, CDR1 is SGHTS and CDR2 YDEGEE. CDR3 in amino acids: CASSSQIIPGLVYYEQYV. The DNA for the CDR3 is TGTGCCAGCAGCTCACAAATCATACCGGGACTAGTATACTACGAGCAGTACGTC.

This sequence joins TRBV6-5 and TRBJ1-5; D gene ambiguous. Germline V gene sequence: CDR1 MNHEY, CDR2 SVGAGI. The CDR3 is 14 residues long. V dropped 2 bases and J dropped 1 base, with 6 bases sitting between them. The CDR3, as DNA: TGTGCCAGCAGTTACGGAGGAAGCAATCAGCCCCAGCATTTT. Its protein product is CASSYGGSNQPQHF.

The CDR3 DNA is TGCAGTGCTCCCACTAGCGGGAGAAACACCGGGGAGCTGTTTTTT. Encoded protein: CSAPTSGRNTGELFF. J is TRBJ2-2 and V is TRBV20-1; 11 bases align to TRBD2. After removal of 5 bases from V and 2 bases from J, the junction contained 4 bases not matched to a gene. The CDR3 covers 15 residues. The V gene's germline CDR1 is DFQATT and CDR2 SNEGSKA (reference sequence).

The chain recombines TRBV4-1 with TRBJ2-2; no clear D gene. The V and J ends lost 4 bases and 5 bases respectively, with 8 bases between them. Germline lookup yields CDR1 MGHRA and CDR2 YSYEKL. This CDR3 spans 13 amino acids. The CDR3 DNA is TGCGCCAGCAGCCTACGAGATACCGGGGAGCTGTTTTTT. Protein product: CASSLRDTGELFF.

The rearrangement joins TRBV6-5 to TRBJ2-4; TRBD1 agrees at 10 bases. The length of the CDR3 is 15 residues. The V segment lost 2 bases and the J segment 6 bases; nucleotides outside the gene matches: 4. Germline CDR1 is MNHEY and CDR2 is SVGAGI. CDR3 DNA sequence: TGTGCCAGCAGTTACATCCGGACAGGGGGAAACATTCAGTACTTC. Its translation is CASSYIRTGGNIQYF.

J is TRBJ1-1 and V is TRBV7-6; no reliable D call. Germline CDR1 reads SGHVS; CDR2 reads FNYEAQ. This CDR3 is built from 19 residues. Trimming removed 2 bases from V and 0 bases from J, with 22 bases in between. The CDR3 DNA is TGTGCCAGCAGCTTAAAATCTCCGGGTGTCGCGGGCATGAACACTGAAGCTTTCTTT. Encoded protein: CASSLKSPGVAGMNTEAFF.

This rearrangement joins TRBV12-3 or TRBV12-4 to TRBJ2-4; D may correspond to TRBD1 or TRBD2 (5 bases each). The CDR3 length is 16 residues. In DNA form, the CDR3 reads TGTGCACCCGTTACTGGGCAGGGACGAGCCAAAAACATTCAGTACTTC. Translation: CAPVTGQGRAKNIQYF.

This chain uses TRBV15 with TRBJ2-1, with D possibly TRBD1 on 6 matching bases. This CDR3 is built from 13 residues. CDR1 and CDR2 (germline): LNHNV, YYDKDF (reference sequence). Deletions cut 5 bases from V and 8 bases from J, with 13 bases between. The CDR3 loop is CATSPYSGDEQFF. CDR3 coding DNA: TGTGCCACCAGCCCTTACTCAGGGGATGAGCAGTTCTTC.

The chain couples TRBV7-2 to TRBJ2-3; 8 positions agree with TRBD2. CDR1 is SGHTA and CDR2 is FQGNSA in the germline V gene. Trimming removed 5 bases from V and 3 bases from J; junction bases left unmatched: 7. The CDR3 has 15 amino acids. CDR3 amino acids: CASSPGTSFTDTQYF. The DNA for the CDR3 is TGTGCCAGCAGCCCCGGGACTAGTTTTACAGATACGCAGTATTTT.

The chain joins TRBV20-1 to TRBJ2-7; weak D call: TRBD1 (6 bases). Trimming left V 5 bases short and J 4 bases short, with 21 bases between. The germline V gene encodes CDR1 DFQATT and CDR2 SNEGSKA (reference sequence). This CDR3 has 15 amino acids. CDR3 coding DNA: TGCAGTGCTCGGCCACAGGGTGCATTAAAGTACGAGCAGTACTTC. Protein product: CSARPQGALKYEQYF.

This clonotype has just a few counts. This chain links TRBV4-1 with TRBJ2-5; a weak D match, TRBD2 (6 bases). CDR1 and CDR2 (germline): MGHRA, YSYEKL. V lost 3 bases and J 9 bases, leaving 11 bases between the germline ends. This CDR3 is built from 12 residues. The CDR3 is CASSQGGWAQYF. The DNA of the CDR3 is TGCGCCAGCAGCCAGGGAGGCTGGGCCCAGTACTTC.